These 8 T cell receptor beta chains came from one sample sequenced in a study of cytomegalovirus exposure and HLA in healthy donors. Primers included in the PCR were 60 Vbeta and 13 Jbeta primers. Repertoires were generated with immunoSEQ multiplex PCR, while TCRdb's copy carries only in-frame clones and drops some. The repertoire holds about 150,000 clones, with 70% to 80% as singletons. The sequenced material came from PBMCs. These receptors all come from a man aged 25 to 45 in good health and CMV-seropositive.

This clone was found a few times. J is TRBJ2-7 and V is TRBV5-1; no clear D gene. This CDR3 has 12 residues. V gave up 4 bases and J gave up 2 bases, with 7 bases separating them. Germline CDR1 SGHRS, CDR2 YFSETQ. CDR3 amino acids: CASSHEPYEQYF. For the CDR3, the DNA is TGCGCCAGCAGCCACGAGCCCTACGAGCAGTACTTC.

The chain links TRBV19 to TRBJ1-1; TRBD1 might be the D (5 bases). CDR1 LNHDA and CDR2 SQIVND come from the germline V gene (reference sequence). Trimming left V 1 base short and J 7 bases short, with 13 bases between. CDR3 length equals 14 residues. CDR3 sequence reads: CASSIGDSLDEAFF. The CDR3 DNA sequence: TGTGCCAGTAGTATAGGAGACAGCCTGGATGAAGCTTTCTTT.

This chain uses TRBV11-2 with TRBJ2-7, with D maybe TRBD2 (5 bases). CDR1 is SGHAT and CDR2 is FQNNGV in the germline V gene. V was pared by 0 bases and J by 8 bases, with 11 bases between. CDR3 length: 13 residues. The CDR3 coding sequence is TGTGCCAGCAGCTTAGATGAGAGCGGTAAGCAGTACTTC. This codes for CASSLDESGKQYF. The full variable domain, completed using reference TRBV11-2 and TRBJ2-7, is EAGVAQSPRYKIIEKRQSVAFWCNPISGHATLYWYQQILGQGPKLLIQFQNNGVVDDSQLPKDRFSAERLKGVDSTLKIQPAKLEDSAVYLCASSLDESGKQYFGPGTRLTVT.

The chain combines TRBV2 with TRBJ2-1, with TRBD2 identical over 10 bases. The length of the CDR3 is 14 residues. Trimming removed 5 bases from V and 6 bases from J; junction bases left unmatched: 4. The germline V gene encodes CDR1 SNHLY and CDR2 FYNNEI. CDR3 DNA sequence: TGTGCCAGCAGTAGGGGACTAGCGATCAATGAGCAGTTCTTC. It codes for CASSRGLAINEQFF.

In its sample, this clone was seen a few times. The chain employs TRBV30 and TRBJ2-2; 7 bases are shared with TRBD2. The junction had 8 bases not matched to a gene; V was cut back by 3 bases and J by 4 bases. Germline-derived CDR1 and CDR2 are GTSNPN and SVGIG (reference sequence). The CDR3 is made up of 15 amino acids. CDR3 protein: CAWRPAGVSTGELFF. The CDR3 region has the DNA TGTGCCTGGAGGCCCGCGGGGGTGAGCACCGGGGAGCTGTTTTTT.

The chain has TRBV5-5 and TRBJ1-6; maybe TRBD1 (6 bases). The germline gives CDR1 SGHKS, CDR2 YYEKEE (reference sequence). Trimming left V 3 bases short and J 7 bases short, with 11 bases between. The CDR3 covers 14 residues. The CDR3 bases are TGTGCCAGCAGCTCTTGGACAGCAAATTCACCCCTCCACTTT. Translation gives CASSSWTANSPLHF.

The chain combines TRBV28 with TRBJ2-4; possible D gene TRBD1, 6 bases. The V end was cut by 7 bases, the J end by 0 bases, with 10 bases between. The CDR3 is made up of 14 amino acids. Germline CDR1 reads MDHEN; CDR2 reads SYDVKM. CDR3 coding DNA: TGTGCCAGCAAGTACAGGGAAGCCAAAAACATTCAGTACTTC. Amino acids: CASKYREAKNIQYF.

The chain carries TRBV30 and TRBJ1-1; D uncertain. Looked up from germline, CDR1 is GTSNPN and CDR2 is SVGIG (reference sequence). The V end was cut by 2 bases, the J end by 2 bases, with 9 bases between. The CDR3 runs to 13 residues. The CDR3 DNA follows: TGTGCCTGGAGTACAGTTATAAACACTGAAGCTTTCTTT. This encodes CAWSTVINTEAFF.